The following is a T cell receptor (beta chain) sequence with its context. CDR3 size: 14 residues. J gave up 3 bases and V 2 bases, and 5 bases lay outside the gene matches. From germline, CDR1 is SGHTS and CDR2 YDEGEE. The data are from a study of cytomegalovirus exposure and HLA in healthy donors. The PCR employed 60 Vbeta primers together with 13 Jbeta primers. Sequenced by immunoSEQ multiplex PCR; TCRdb stores in-frame clones only, minus some. Of more than 130,000 clones in the sample, 80% are singletons; the top ten hold 4.5% to 6.5%. This sequence was found in a male donor in good health and CMV-seronegative. Specimen: PBMCs. V is TRBV5-8 and J is TRBJ2-7; 7 bases agree with TRBD1. CDR3 nucleotide sequence: TGTGCCAGCAGCTTAACCCGGGACAGCTACGAGCAGTACTTC. Translating gives CASSLTRDSYEQYF.